This TCR beta chain was sequenced for a study of T cell changes during pregnancy in multiple sclerosis (dated 2019 in TCRdb). At the level of the whole study: In women with multiple sclerosis, the researchers looked at how the T cell repertoire shifted as pregnancy progressed.

Worth noting for this clone: It lacks a known antigen. Base qualities are missing; no much larger clone stands one base away.

The method was the immunoSEQ multiplex PCR assay. The table was pulled from immuneACCESS by TCRdb, which kept in-frame rearrangements only. Such tables lose some clones; where checked, under half of the loss comes from unresolved V genes, and the rest has no known cause. In all, the sample holds roughly 47,000 clones, and 80% to 90% of those were seen once. Jointly, the top ten make up about 1% of the sample. Including cysteine and phenylalanine, the CDR3 has 16 amino acids. The entry retains the CDR3 DNA only, 48 bases that are in frame from base 1. CDR1 and CDR2, looked up from the germline V gene (reference sequence), are LNHDA and SQIVND. From V the trimming removes 4 bases and from J it removes 3 bases, while the gene matches leave 8 bases of the junction unaccounted for.

The receptor was isolated from a female donor with multiple sclerosis, enrolled in a pregnancy study. Here the chain combines TRBV19 and TRBJ1-1, and TRBD1 aligns with 10 junction nucleotides. Here the sequenced sample was CD4+ T cells from peripheral blood mononuclear cells, taken after pregnancy. The encoded CDR3 is CASSTSTGGVHTEAFF. The nucleotides read TGTGCCAGTAGTACCTCGACAGGGGGCGTTCACACTGAAGCTTTCTTT.